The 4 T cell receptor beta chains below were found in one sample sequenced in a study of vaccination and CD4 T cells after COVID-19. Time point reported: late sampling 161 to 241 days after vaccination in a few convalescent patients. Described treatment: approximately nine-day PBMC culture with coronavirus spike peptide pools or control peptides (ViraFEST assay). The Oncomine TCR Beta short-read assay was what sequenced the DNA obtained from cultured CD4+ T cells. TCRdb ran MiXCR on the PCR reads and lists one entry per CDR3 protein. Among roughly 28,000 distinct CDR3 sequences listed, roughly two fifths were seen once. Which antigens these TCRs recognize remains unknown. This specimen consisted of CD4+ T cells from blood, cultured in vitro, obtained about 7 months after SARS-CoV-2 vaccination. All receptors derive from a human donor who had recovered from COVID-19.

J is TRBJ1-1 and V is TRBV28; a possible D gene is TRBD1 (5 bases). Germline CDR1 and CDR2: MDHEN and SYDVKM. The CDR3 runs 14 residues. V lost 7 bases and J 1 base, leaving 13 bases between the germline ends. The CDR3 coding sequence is TGTGCCAGCATTCTAGGGGCCTGGAACACTGAAGCTTTCTTT. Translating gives CASILGAWNTEAFF. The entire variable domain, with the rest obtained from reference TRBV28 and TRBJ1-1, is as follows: DVKVTQSSRYLVKRTGEKVFLECVQDMDHENMFWYRQDPGLGLRLIYFSYDVKMKEKGDIPEGYSVSREKKERFSLILESASTNQTSMYLCASILGAWNTEAFFGQGTRLTVV.

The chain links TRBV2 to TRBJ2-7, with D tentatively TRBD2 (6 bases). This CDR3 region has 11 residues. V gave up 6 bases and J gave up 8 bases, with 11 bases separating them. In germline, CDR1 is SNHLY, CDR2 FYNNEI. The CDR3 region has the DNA TGTGCCAGCAGATTGACTAGTCAGCAGTACTTC. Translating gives CASRLTSQQYF.

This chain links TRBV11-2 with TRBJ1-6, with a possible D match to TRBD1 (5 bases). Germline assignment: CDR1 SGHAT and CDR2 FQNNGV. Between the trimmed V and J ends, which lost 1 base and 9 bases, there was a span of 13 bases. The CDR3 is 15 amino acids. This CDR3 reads CASSLVGVGGSPLHF. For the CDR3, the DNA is TGTGCCAGCAGCTTAGTTGGGGTTGGGGGTTCACCCCTCCACTTT.

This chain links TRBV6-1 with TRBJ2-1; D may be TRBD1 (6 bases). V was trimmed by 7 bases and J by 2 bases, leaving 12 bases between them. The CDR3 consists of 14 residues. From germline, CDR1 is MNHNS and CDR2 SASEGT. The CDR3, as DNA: TGTGCCAGCAACCAGGACAGTACCTACAATGAGCAGTTCTTC. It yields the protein CASNQDSTYNEQFF.